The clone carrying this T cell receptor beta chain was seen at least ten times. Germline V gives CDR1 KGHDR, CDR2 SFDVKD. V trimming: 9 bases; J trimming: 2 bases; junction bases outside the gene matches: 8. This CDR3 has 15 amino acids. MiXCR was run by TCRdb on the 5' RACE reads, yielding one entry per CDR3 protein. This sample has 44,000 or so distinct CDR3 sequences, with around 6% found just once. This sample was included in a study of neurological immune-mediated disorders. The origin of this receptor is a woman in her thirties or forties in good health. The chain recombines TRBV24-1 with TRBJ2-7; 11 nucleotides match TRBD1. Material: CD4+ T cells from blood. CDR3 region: CATGDRDRGAYEQYF. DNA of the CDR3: TGTGCCACCGGAGATCGGGACAGGGGGGCCTACGAGCAGTACTTC.